What follows are 17 T cell receptor beta chains derived from one specimen sequenced in a study of Ad26.COV2.S vaccination and SARS-CoV-2 variants. Method: immunoSEQ multiplex PCR; TCRdb's copy keeps in-frame clones and lacks some. Among some 500,000 clones, roughly 89% were seen once, and the ten largest hold 2% to 3%. Treatment defined: roughly 18 received Ad26.COV2.S at low or high dose, single or two shots; about 5 received placebo; per-sample allocation not given. The investigators took samples on day 63 after the first vaccine or placebo injection. The input for sequencing was peripheral blood, taken in a trial of Ad26.COV2.S vaccine versus placebo. All receptors come from a person between 18 and 65 years old who received the Ad26.COV2.S COVID-19 vaccine or a placebo.

This chain connects TRBV5-1 to TRBJ1-1; D is perhaps TRBD1 (6 bases). The CDR3 runs 14 residues. CDR1 is SGHRS, CDR2 YFSETQ, per germline. V lost 4 bases to trimming and J lost 11 bases, with 21 bases between them. CDR3 DNA sequence: TGCGCCAGCAGCCCGACGCTACAGGGTCCGGGGGCTTTCTTT. Amino acids: CASSPTLQGPGAFF.

The chain links TRBV30 to TRBJ1-2; the D gene is possibly TRBD1 (5 bases). There are 12 residues in the CDR3. V was shortened by 5 bases and J by 6 bases, with 13 bases between the two germline ends. CDR1 is GTSNPN, CDR2 SVGIG, per germline (reference sequence). The CDR3 protein is CAWGPGSHGYTF. CDR3 sequence (DNA): TGTGCCTGGGGGCCAGGGAGTCATGGCTACACCTTC.

This chain connects TRBV28 to TRBJ2-3; D is undetermined. CDR3 length equals 15 residues. Trimming pared 2 bases from V and 2 bases from J, leaving 11 bases between. Germline assignment: CDR1 MDHEN and CDR2 SYDVKM. The CDR3: CASSLPGQNTDTQYF. The DNA for the CDR3 is TGTGCCAGCAGTTTACCCGGGCAGAACACAGATACGCAGTATTTT.

CDR3 sequence (DNA): TGTGCCAGCAGCTACCCTGGGGAGACCCAGTACTTC. It translates to CASSYPGETQYF. The J gene is TRBJ2-5, the V gene TRBV11-3; D is unclear. Trimming shortened V by 4 bases and J by 5 bases, and 8 bases separated the two germline ends. Germline V CDR1 and CDR2: SGHNT, YENEEA. The CDR3 spans 12 residues. Complete variable domain (other parts from reference TRBV11-3 and TRBJ2-5): EAGVVQSPRYKIIEKKQPVAFWCNPISGHNTLYWYLQNLGQGPELLIRYENEEAVDDSQLPKDRFSAERLKGVDSTLKIQPAELGDSAVYLCASSYPGETQYFGPGTRLLVL.

The gene calls are TRBV5-5 and TRBJ2-7; TRBD1 matches 7 bases. The V and J ends lost 2 bases and 3 bases, in that order; junction bases with no gene match: 5. Germline V CDR1 and CDR2: SGHKS, YYEKEE (reference sequence). The CDR3 totals 14 residues. The DNA of the CDR3 is TGTGCCAGCAGCTTTTTCGACAGGGACTACGAGCAGTACTTC. Protein: CASSFFDRDYEQYF. The variable domain in full, completed from reference TRBV5-5 and TRBJ2-7, reads DAGVTQSPTHLIKTRGQQVTLRCSPISGHKSVSWYQQVLGQGPQFIFQYYEKEERGRGNFPDRFSARQFPNYSSELNVNALLLGDSALYLCASSFFDRDYEQYFGPGTRLTVT.

This clone was seen once. The chain has TRBV3-1 (or the pseudogene TRBV3-2) and TRBJ2-7, with 8 bases identical to TRBD1. The CDR3 runs to 16 residues. Per the germline V gene, CDR1 is LGHDT and CDR2 is YNNKEL (reference sequence). Trimming took 0 bases from V and 3 from J; bases not matched to a gene: 7. The CDR3 coding sequence is TGTGCCAGCAGCCAAGAAGACAGGGGAGTTCTCTACGAGCAGTACGTC. Protein product: CASSQEDRGVLYEQYV.

V and J are TRBV6-2 or TRBV6-3 and TRBJ2-7, with TRBD1 matching over 11 bases. Trimming took 2 bases from V and 5 from J; bases not matched to a gene: 8. The CDR3 sequence is 16 residues long. Germline CDR1 and CDR2: MNHEY and SVGEGT. This chain's CDR3 is CASSYGDRGILDEQYF. The CDR3 coding sequence is TGTGCCAGCAGTTACGGGGACAGGGGGATACTCGACGAGCAGTACTTC.

The chain has TRBV11-3 and TRBJ1-5, with TRBD1 matching over 7 bases. Germline V gene data show CDR1 as SGHNT and CDR2 as YENEEA. V trimming: 4 bases; J trimming: 2 bases; junction bases outside the gene matches: 5. The CDR3 contains 15 residues. CDR3: CASSSSGTGNQPQHF. The CDR3 DNA reads as TGTGCCAGCAGCTCAAGCGGGACAGGCAATCAGCCCCAGCATTTT.

CDR3 coding DNA: TGCGCCAGCAGCCAGTTCCCTTCTAGCGGGAGAGGTCGGAATGAGCAGTTCTTC. Its protein product is CASSQFPSSGRGRNEQFF. V usage is TRBV4-1 and J usage is TRBJ2-1, with TRBD2 matching over 10 bases. V shed 3 bases, J shed 7 bases, and the junction held 15 bases outside the gene matches. This CDR3 contains 18 residues. The germline CDR1 and CDR2 sequences are MGHRA and YSYEKL.

J is TRBJ1-4 and V is TRBV6-5; D is undetermined. The CDR3 length is 14 residues. CDR1 MNHEY and CDR2 SVGAGI come from the germline V gene. V dropped 2 bases and J dropped 12 bases, with 16 bases sitting between them. Written as DNA, the CDR3 is TGTGCCAGCAGTTACGGAGGAAACACCAGGCAACTGTTTTTT. Translating it yields CASSYGGNTRQLFF.

The chain has TRBV3-1 (or the pseudogene TRBV3-2) and TRBJ2-7; D gene unclear. The CDR3 covers 15 residues. V shed 1 base and J shed 2 bases, with 12 bases lying between them. Germline CDR1 and CDR2: LGHDT and YNNKEL (reference sequence). The CDR3 loop reads CASSQGPISTYEQYV. In nucleotides, the CDR3 is TGTGCCAGCAGCCAAGGTCCCATCTCGACCTACGAGCAGTACGTC.

This clone was detected a few times. V gene TRBV15 combines with J gene TRBJ1-5, with 9 bases identical to TRBD1. After removal of 1 base from V and 4 bases from J, the junction contained 5 bases not matched to a gene. Germline CDR1 is LNHNV and CDR2 is YYDKDF (reference sequence). This CDR3 contains 16 residues. The CDR3 nucleotides are TGTGCCACCAGCAGAGGAGGGACAGGGCCTAATCAGCCCCAGCATTTT. This encodes CATSRGGTGPNQPQHF.

The chain recombines TRBV28 with TRBJ2-7, with D uncertain. The CDR3 covers 12 residues. Trimming pared 5 bases from V and 0 bases from J, leaving 5 bases between. The germline gives CDR1 MDHEN, CDR2 SYDVKM. The DNA for the CDR3 is TGTGCCAGCAGTCAACTCTCCTACGAGCAGTACTTC. This codes for CASSQLSYEQYF.

This clone was found once. This chain joins TRBV3-1 (or the pseudogene TRBV3-2) and TRBJ2-5; D remains unclear. Germline CDR1 and CDR2: LGHDT and YNNKEL (reference sequence). The CDR3 length is 11 residues. Between the trimmed V and J ends, which lost 4 bases and 1 base, there was a span of 1 base. The CDR3 sequence: CASSLQETQYF. DNA for the CDR3: TGTGCCAGCAGCCTCCAAGAGACCCAGTACTTC.

This chain joins TRBV6-2 or TRBV6-3 and TRBJ1-1, with TRBD1 as a possible D gene (6 bases). Per germline, CDR1 MNHEY and CDR2 SVGEGT. The CDR3 totals 15 residues. The germline V and J ends were trimmed by 3 bases and 5 bases, with 16 bases remaining between them. The CDR3 is CASSYATGGGTEAFF. The CDR3 DNA reads as TGTGCCAGCAGTTATGCGACAGGCGGGGGGACTGAAGCTTTCTTT.

This sequence joins TRBV28 and TRBJ1-2, with D unclear. CDR3 length: 12 amino acids. CDR1 is MDHEN, CDR2 SYDVKM, per germline. Trimming stripped 5 bases from V and 8 bases from J, with 12 bases between. Here the CDR3 reads CASSPGSGGYTF. CDR3 in DNA: TGTGCCAGCAGTCCCGGATCGGGGGGCTACACCTTC.

V is TRBV2 and J is TRBJ2-7; 7 bases map to TRBD1. The V and J ends lost 8 bases and 6 bases, in that order; junction bases with no gene match: 4. The CDR3 extends over 11 amino acids. The germline CDR1 and CDR2 sequences are SNHLY and FYNNEI. The CDR3 region is CASLNRGEQYV. The CDR3 nucleotides are TGTGCCAGCTTAAACAGGGGCGAGCAGTACGTC.